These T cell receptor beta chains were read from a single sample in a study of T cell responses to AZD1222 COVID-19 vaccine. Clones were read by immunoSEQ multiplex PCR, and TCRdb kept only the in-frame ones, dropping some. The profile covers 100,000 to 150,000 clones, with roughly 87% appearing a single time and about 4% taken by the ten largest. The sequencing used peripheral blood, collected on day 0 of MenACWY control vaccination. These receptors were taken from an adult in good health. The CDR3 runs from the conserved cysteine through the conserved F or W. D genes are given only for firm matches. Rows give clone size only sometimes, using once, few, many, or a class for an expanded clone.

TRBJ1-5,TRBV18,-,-,TGTGCCAGCTCACCTGGTCAAGGGAGCAATCAGCCCCAGCATTTT,CASSPGQGSNQPQHF
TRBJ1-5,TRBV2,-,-,TGTGCCAGCAGCCCTCGGCCGGCGGAGAACCCTTATAGCAATCAGCCCCAGCATTTT,CASSPRPAENPYSNQPQHF
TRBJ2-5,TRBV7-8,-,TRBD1,TGTGCCAGCAGCTTGGGGATAGGGACAGGGTTGCACTTC,CASSLGIGTGLHF
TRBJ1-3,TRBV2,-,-,TGTGCCAGCAGTGACACCGGGGCTGGAAACACCATATATTTT,CASSDTGAGNTIYF
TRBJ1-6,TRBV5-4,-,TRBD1,TGTGCCAGCAGCAGGTCAGGGGGCTTCGTTAATTCACCCCTCCACTTT,CASSRSGGFVNSPLHF
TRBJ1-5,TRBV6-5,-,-,TGTGCCAGCTTAAATATGTTACATCAGCCCCAGCATTTT,CASLNMLHQPQHF
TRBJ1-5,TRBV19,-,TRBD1,TGTGCCAGTAGTCCACGACAGGGTGGGTATCAGCCCCAGCATTTT,CASSPRQGGYQPQHF
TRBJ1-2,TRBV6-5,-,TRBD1,TGTGCCAGCTCGGGACAGGATAACTATGGCTACACCTTC,CASSGQDNYGYTF
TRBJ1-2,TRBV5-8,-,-,TGTGCCAGCAGCTTGGGGCAGGGACTACGGGGCTACACCTTC,CASSLGQGLRGYTF
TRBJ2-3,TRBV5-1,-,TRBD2,TGCGCCAGCAGCACCGTACCGACGACTAGCGGGGGGGGAACAGATACGCAGTATTTT,CASSTVPTTSGGGTDTQYF
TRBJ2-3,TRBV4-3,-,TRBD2,TGCGCCAGCAGCCAAGATCGACGGGGGAGGGCAGATACGCAGTATTTT,CASSQDRRGRADTQYF
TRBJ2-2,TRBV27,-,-,TGTGCCAGCAGTTTATTTGCCGGGGAGCTGTTTTTT,CASSLFAGELFF
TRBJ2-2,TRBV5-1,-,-,TGCGCCAGCACATTGCAGGGGAAGGGTTCCGGGGAGCTGTTTTTT,CASTLQGKGSGELFF
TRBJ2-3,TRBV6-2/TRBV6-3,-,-,TGTGCCAGCAGTTTAACCAAGGGGACCACAGATACGCAGTATTTT,CASSLTKGTTDTQYF
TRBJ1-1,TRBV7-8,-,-,TGTGCCAGCAGCCTGACGGGGGTCACTGAAGCTTTCTTT,CASSLTGVTEAFF
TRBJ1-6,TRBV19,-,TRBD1,TGTGCCAGTAGTGTCCGGACAGGGGAATATTCACCCCTCCACTTT,CASSVRTGEYSPLHF
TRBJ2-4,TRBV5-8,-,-,TGTGCCAGCAGCTTGATAGACATAAACATTCAGTACTTC,CASSLIDINIQYF
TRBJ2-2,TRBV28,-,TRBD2,TGTGCCAGCCTCGGACTAGCGGGGGGAAGAACCGGGGAGCTGTTTTTT,CASLGLAGGRTGELFF
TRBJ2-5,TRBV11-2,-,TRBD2,TGTGCCAGCAGGGCACTAGCGAGAGAGACCCAGTACTTC,CASRALARETQYF
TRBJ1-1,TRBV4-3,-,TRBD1,TGCGCCAGCAGCCAAGATAGGACAGGCGAAGCTTTCTTT,CASSQDRTGEAFF
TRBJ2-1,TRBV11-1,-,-,TGTGCCAGCAGCCAAAAACTAACCCGCTATCGTGAGCAGTTCTTC,CASSQKLTRYREQFF
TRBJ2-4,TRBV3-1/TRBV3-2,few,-,TGTGCCAGCAGCACGTCTTCCGGCAACATTCAGTACTTC,CASSTSSGNIQYF
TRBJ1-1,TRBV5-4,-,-,TGTGCCAGCAGCGGGGGGCCCGTCAGGAACACTGAAGCTTTCTTT,CASSGGPVRNTEAFF
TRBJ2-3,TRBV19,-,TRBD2,TGTGCCAGTAGAGCTAGCGGGGTGGACACGCAGTATTTT,CASRASGVDTQYF
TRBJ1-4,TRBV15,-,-,TGTGCCACCAGCAGAGGCGGCGGACAGTTAAATGAAAAACTGTTTTTT,CATSRGGGQLNEKLFF
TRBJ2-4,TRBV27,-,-,TGTGCCAGCAGTGCGGATCAGGGGGCCAAAAACATTCAGTACTTC,CASSADQGAKNIQYF
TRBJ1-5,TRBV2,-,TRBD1,TGTGCCAGCAGTGAAGCTCGAGGGGGCGGTCAGCCCCAGCATTTT,CASSEARGGGQPQHF
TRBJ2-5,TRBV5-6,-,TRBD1,TGTGCCAGCAGCTTATATCAGGGGGCGGGAGAGACCCAGTACTTC,CASSLYQGAGETQYF
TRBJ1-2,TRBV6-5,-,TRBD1,TGTGCCAGTTCCCAGGGACAGATAAATGGCTACACCTTC,CASSQGQINGYTF
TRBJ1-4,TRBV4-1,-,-,TGCGCCAGCAGCCAAACTTTCAGGGGCACTAATGAAAAACTGTTTTTT,CASSQTFRGTNEKLFF
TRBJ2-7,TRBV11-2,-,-,TGTGCCAGCAGCTTAGTGTTACAGGGTGGTAGGTACTTC,CASSLVLQGGRYF
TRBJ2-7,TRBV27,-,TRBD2,TGTGCCAGCAGTACCACCGGGACTAGCGATGAGCAGTACTTC,CASSTTGTSDEQYF